This TCR beta chain was profiled in a study of T cell responses to AZD1222 COVID-19 vaccine. The overall study: Second-dose intervals near 4 or 12 weeks were combined. Study-wide findings and caveats: Donors were mostly white British, more females; clonal diversity possibly underestimated. After the peak T cell response, and only then, were repertoires sampled. Distributed over spike, vaccine-associated CD4 TCRs predominated at 160-218 and 743-854.

Assay used: immunoSEQ multiplex PCR; TCRdb lists only in-frame clones, some missing. The sample includes approximately 110,000 clones, roughly 84% of them seen just once. Germline assignment: CDR1 SGHAT and CDR2 FQNNGV. Losses at the gene ends were 1 base for V and 2 bases for J; bases not matched to a gene: 4. There are 15 residues in the CDR3. On this clone itself: Its antigen is undetermined.

This sequence joins TRBV11-2 and TRBJ2-5, with 7 bases lining up with TRBD2. This material consisted of peripheral blood, taken on day 0 of AZD1222 vaccination. This receptor was identified in an adult in good health. The CDR3 sequence: CASSLGPGGQETQYF. Written as DNA, the CDR3 is TGTGCCAGCAGCTTAGGCCCGGGGGGACAAGAGACCCAGTACTTC.